The sequence of this T cell receptor (beta chain) was determined in a study of shared clonotypes between healthy human individuals. General study results and limits: Rarefaction revealed incomplete sorted-subset sequencing despite large depth. The generation probabilities recorded for non-shared clonotypes fell below those of clonotypes shared by all four donors.

The V gene's germline CDR1 is SGHRS and CDR2 YFSETQ. V lost 0 bases and J lost 3, with 7 bases in between. The CDR3 has 14 amino acids. Comments on this clone: No antigen is known for it. Other DNA sequences within the sample encode an identical CDR3.

Only in-frame clones appear in the TCRdb table, and some are missing; sequencing was by immunoSEQ multiplex PCR. The sample lists more than 500,000 clones, roughly 95% occurring once. The receptor comes from a woman in her 30s in good health. The rearrangement links TRBV5-1 to TRBJ2-1; TRBD1 might be the D (5 bases). The sample taken for sequencing was naive CD4+ T cells sorted from blood. Indicated subset: CD45RA+ positively selected. The CDR3 coding sequence is TGCGCCAGCAGCTTGGGGCAGGGCTACAATGAGCAGTTCTTC. Residues: CASSLGQGYNEQFF.